This record concerns one T cell receptor beta chain sequence. The clone's antigen remains unknown. It has no much larger one-base neighbor in the sample; base qualities were not kept. V drops 4 bases and J drops 6 bases, leaving 13 bases in between. Taken from cysteine to phenylalanine, the CDR3 has 13 residues. The kept DNA is CDR3 alone, 39 bases in frame from the first base. CDR1 and CDR2 (MDHEN, SYDVKM) derive from the germline V gene. This entry comes from a study of cytomegalovirus exposure and HLA in healthy donors listed by TCRdb under 2017. Describing the broader study: In an earlier analysis of 450 to 750 of the donors, around 290 Gb of sequence data and 90 million to 130 million unique TCR beta sequences from about 179 million T cells were reported. An early release that covered around 590 HLA-typed donors contained approximately 300 gigabases of sequencing data and tens of millions of unique TCR sequences. The genetic ancestry cluster associated with self-reported Caucasian donors included 65% to 90% of the roughly 390 genotyped donors. The study aimed to test whether signatures of past pathogen exposure could be identified by cataloging public T cell receptors. The study used immunosequencing to profile the T cell repertoires of approximately 640 subjects and linked those repertoires to cytomegalovirus serostatus. A separate validation cohort of 100 to 150 different subjects was used in addition to the roughly 720-subject first cohort. The study combined high-throughput TCR immunosequencing, statistical association of individual TCRs with disease status, and machine learning to predict cytomegalovirus infection status. In a later analysis, previously published TCR beta repertoires from about 640 donors were re-analyzed and high-resolution HLA genotyping was added so that TCR occurrence patterns could be studied. In the later analysis, no new phenotypic data were used to find candidate immune exposures; instead, reliance was placed on TCR beta sequences and their occurrence across donors. In an earlier analysis of 587 of the donors, high-throughput TCR beta sequencing was used to judge whether each TCR beta V gene segment behaved as functional or pseudogenic. Alongside the repertoire data, information on donor age, sex, ethnicity and CMV serostatus was compiled. A later genetic analysis took genome-wide SNP genotypes for about 55% of the 666 donors and used that subset as a discovery cohort. All discovery cohort repertoires had been generated on a single sequencing platform. HLA typing covered class I and class II loci at four-digit resolution. The number of typed donors differed by locus: roughly 629-630 for A, B, C, DRB1 and DQB1; approximately 520 for DQA1; 606 for DPA1; and some 450 for DPB1. About five DR-DQ haplotypes were treated as single units for association and clustering because of strong linkage in the cohort. On average, 235,054 unique TCR beta nucleotide sequences were sequenced per donor among about 400 genotyped donors of the cohort, with around 19% of those sequences being non-productive. What the study reported, not specific to this receptor: Most TCR sequences were seen in very few donors, while some public TCRs were found in many individuals. Most CMV-associated TCR beta chains appeared to be HLA-restricted in a later analysis, and the HLA associations seemed to be driven largely by CMV exposure. Because the 87-base-pair reads could not distinguish some IMGT-functional V segments, including TRBV6-2 and TRBV6-3, those segments were excluded. A group of highly shared sequence variants was considered likely to be a technical artifact of the sequencing pipeline. A later analysis associated 15,000 to 20,000 TCR beta sequences with specific HLA alleles at a false discovery rate of 0.05. Compared with equally common non-associated chains, HLA-associated TCR beta chains in a later analysis were more clonally expanded and had lower generation probabilities. In a later analysis, the rate of TCR association differed among HLA loci, with DRB1 alleles having the most associated TCRs and HLA-C alleles having the fewest. V-gene and J-gene trimming of TCR beta chains was associated with a missense DCLRE1C variant in a later genetic analysis, and the association was replicated in an independent cohort. Three of the identified cytomegalovirus-associated TCR beta chains were confirmed in vitro to be specific for cytomegalovirus antigens. Because counts were too low, 15 to 20 rarely observed V segments, including chromosome 9 orphons, were left out of the earlier analysis of 587 of the donors. When HLA alleles, especially DR and DQ, strongly co-occurred, attributing TCR associations to individual alleles was difficult. A further reported finding was that TCR beta sequences accurately predicted the HLA-A and HLA-B alleles for most subjects in the first cohort. Cytomegalovirus status was reported to be diagnosed by the classifier with high specificity and sensitivity in both the original and validation cohorts. Linkage disequilibrium might explain the correlated functional status among segregating V segments, but an unknown experimental factor could not be ruled out. This cohort had only TCR beta chains sequenced, and the lack of alpha or paired-chain data limited which features could be detected. Because HLA typing was missing for some donors at each locus, association tests included only the typed subset. The presence/absence analyses assumed that sequencing depth was roughly uniform across donors, and that assumption may not be true. For the cohort, immune exposure information was limited to CMV serostatus. Compared with the approximately 670-donor mean, donors in an Asian-associated ancestry cluster had fewer N-insertions in productive TCRs, according to a later genetic analysis. In a later analysis, several top co-occurrence clusters were reported to appear linked to parvovirus B19, influenza, CMV and Epstein-Barr virus. The authors suggested that the approach could potentially be extended to other disease states and immunological phenotypes. In an earlier analysis of 450 to 750 of the donors, most TCR beta V segments appeared in productive rearrangements about 90% or about 30% of the time, broadly matching IMGT annotations. In the study, approximately 160 TCR beta chains were listed as associated with cytomegalovirus.

Receptors were amplified or captured by the immunoSEQ multiplex PCR assay. The multiplex PCR relied on a mix of 60 forward primers for TCR Vbeta segments and 13 reverse primers for TCR Jbeta segments. A multiplex PCR assay on genomic DNA amplified the CDR3 region of rearranged TCR beta genes. Amplified TCR beta libraries were sequenced as 87-base-pair reads on the Illumina HiSeq System. The authors processed their data as follows. Across the 700 or so repertoires, a later analysis counted approximately 83 million unique TCR beta chains, some 11 million of which were shared by at least two donors. Raw reads were error-corrected and collapsed into unique sequences by a nearest-neighbor algorithm in which closely related sequences were merged to remove PCR and sequencing errors. Alignment of CDR3 sequences to IMGT reference sequences was used to assign V, D and J gene segments. For a sequence to be retained, a match of at least six nucleotides to both a V gene segment and a J gene segment was required. A rearrangement counted as productive if the CDR3 had no stop codons and remained in frame with V and J, and every other rearrangement counted as non-productive. Following IMGT convention, CDR3 was defined as the stretch from the second conserved V-encoded cysteine up to the conserved J-encoded phenylalanine. The earlier analysis of about 610 of the donors excluded sequences that lacked an unambiguous match to a single V gene segment. In an earlier analysis of several hundred of the donors, a V segment was called functional when productive rearrangements were above 56.7%, and segregating when the standard deviation between donors exceeded 5%. A statistical classification framework was built to diagnose cytomegalovirus status from the catalog of TCR beta chain sequences. In a later analysis, TCR nucleotide sequences were compared against IMGT/GENE-DB human TR gene sequences so that V and J genes could be assigned. The TCRdist pipeline was used in a later analysis to assign CDR3 sequences and most-parsimonious VDJ recombination scenarios. A later analysis defined each TCR beta chain by its CDR3 amino acid sequence plus V-gene family, and excluded reads lacking a unique V-gene family. As a way to deal with suspected cross-contamination and a sequencing artifact, a later analysis dropped 450 to 600 nucleotide sequences that were highly shared and had low generation probability. A later analysis calculated a clonal expansion index for each public chain from normalized within-repertoire ranks of inferred template counts. A later analysis computed generation probabilities with a VDJ recombination model fitted to out-of-frame rearrangements, and checked the results against IGoR. In a later analysis, hypergeometric tests were used to score TCR-TCR, TCR-HLA and TCR-CMV co-occurrence, with a repertoire-size bias correction applied to TCR pairs. In a later analysis, false discovery rates were estimated by permuting HLA or CMV assignments 20 times. A later analysis grouped co-occurring TCRs with DBSCAN, adding TCRdist sequence similarity when clustering within HLA-allele-positive subsets. Repertoires with fewer than 30,000 or more than 120,000 public chains, plus five repertoires with anomalous nucleotide sharing, were excluded from co-occurrence clustering. TCRdb retrieved this table from immuneACCESS and kept in-frame rearrangements only. Not all clones are present; in checked studies, unresolved V genes account for under half, and no reason is known for the remainder. V and J calls and clone size are copied from that table; D and trimming were computed from the DNA. This sample holds about 190,000 clones; nearly 80% were observed only once. The top ten constitute around 5.9% of the sample.

In total, just over 650 healthy bone marrow donors made up the cohort. All cohort members were sampled while nominally healthy, although unrecorded immune exposures were likely present. The donor was CMV seropositive and was included in the group of 250 to 300 seropositive cohort members. Every donor gave a peripheral blood sample, and the peripheral blood mononuclear cells from that sample were used for TCR beta sequencing. Genomic DNA extraction from the blood cell samples was performed with the Qiagen DNeasy Blood Extraction Kit. The origin of this receptor is a woman in her twenties or thirties in good health and CMV-seropositive. The chain is encoded by TRBV28 joined to TRBJ2-7, with the D gene uncertain. The specimen sequenced was PBMCs. The CDR3 region reads CASSSSEIGEQYF. The nucleotide sequence reads as follows: TGTGCCAGCAGTTCCTCCGAGATTGGCGAGCAGTACTTC.